Listed below are T cell receptor beta chains from one sample, sequenced in a study of blood T cells in healthy people across ages. TCRdb reanalysed the 5' RACE reads using MiXCR and keeps one entry per CDR3 protein. Of about 1.4 million distinct CDR3 sequences listed, approximately 63% were seen once; the top ten hold under 8.5%. Sequencing input: blood. The receptors derive from a man younger than 35 in good health. CDR3s include the opening cysteine and the closing phenylalanine or tryptophan. D genes are given only for firm matches. Rows give clone size only sometimes, using once, few, many, or a class for an expanded clone.

v_gene	j_gene	abundance	d_gene	CDR3aa	CDR3nt
TRBV6-5	TRBJ2-1	NA	NA	CASRDRWGNEQFF	TGTGCCAGCAGAGACAGGTGGGGCAATGAGCAGTTCTTC
TRBV11-2	TRBJ2-1	NA	TRBD1	CASSLDRTGNEQFF	TGTGCCAGCAGCTTGGACAGGACGGGCAATGAGCAGTTCTTC
TRBV20-1	TRBJ2-7	NA	NA	CSARRSVSSYEQYF	TGCAGTGCTAGGCGGTCTGTCAGCTCCTACGAGCAGTACTTC
TRBV11-1	TRBJ2-1	NA	TRBD2	CASSFQIAGGPYNEQFF	TGTGCCAGCAGCTTCCAGATAGCGGGGGGCCCCTACAATGAGCAGTTCTTC
TRBV20-1	TRBJ2-3	NA	TRBD2	CSARDLETSADTQYF	TGCAGTGCTAGAGACTTAGAAACTAGCGCAGATACGCAGTATTTT
TRBV9	TRBJ2-2	NA	NA	CASSAHRSPVTGELFF	TGTGCCAGCAGCGCCCACAGATCCCCGGTCACCGGGGAGCTGTTTTTT
TRBV4-2	TRBJ2-3	NA	TRBD2	CASSQGLAGTRLSTDTQYF	TGTGCCAGCAGCCAAGGACTAGCGGGGACCCGTCTCAGCACAGATACGCAGTATTTT
TRBV12-3/TRBV12-4	TRBJ2-5	NA	NA	CASSLAGAVSGTQYF	TGTGCCAGCAGTTTAGCGGGGGCAGTTTCGGGGACCCAGTACTTC
TRBV28	TRBJ1-1	NA	NA	CASSLPTSGRSEAFF	TGTGCCAGCAGTTTACCCACATCCGGGCGTTCTGAAGCTTTCTTT
TRBV4-1	TRBJ2-5	NA	TRBD2	CASSQDLSSGGPTQYF	TGCGCCAGCAGCCAAGATCTTTCTAGCGGGGGCCCGACCCAGTACTTC
TRBV20-1	TRBJ2-7	NA	TRBD2	CSAKAGGYSYEQYF	TGCAGTGCTAAAGCGGGAGGGTACTCCTACGAGCAGTACTTC
TRBV7-2	TRBJ2-1	NA	NA	CASSPTTYEQFF	TGTGCCAGCAGCCCAACTACCTATGAGCAGTTCTTC
TRBV20-1	TRBJ2-7	few	NA	CSAPPLSSGTWTYEQYF	TGCAGTGCTCCCCCTCTATCGTCCGGGACCTGGACTTACGAGCAGTACTTC
TRBV5-1	TRBJ2-4	NA	NA	CASSLGVNIIAKNIRYF	TGCGCCAGCAGCTTGGGGGTCAATATTATAGCCAAAAACATTCGGTACTTC
TRBV10-3	TRBJ2-7	NA	TRBD1	CAIRDGQAGNEQYF	TGTGCCATCAGGGATGGACAGGCCGGGAACGAGCAGTACTTC
TRBV5-1	TRBJ2-7	few	TRBD1	CASSKRTGFNEQYF	TGCGCCAGCAGCAAGAGGACAGGGTTTAACGAGCAGTACTTC
TRBV19	TRBJ2-5	NA	TRBD2	CASSIQAPPLAGGRETQYF	TGTGCCAGTAGTATACAAGCCCCTCCCCTAGCGGGAGGAAGAGAGACCCAGTACTTC
TRBV14	TRBJ2-7	NA	NA	CASSRLGAPVDEQYF	TGTGCCAGCAGCCGCCTCGGCGCCCCAGTCGACGAGCAGTACTTC
TRBV20-1	TRBJ2-3	NA	NA	CSGGADTDTQYF	TGCAGTGGGGGGGCTGACACAGATACGCAGTATTTT
TRBV4-3	TRBJ2-5	NA	NA	CASSQDTGTGRETQYF	TGCGCCAGCAGCCAAGATACGGGAACGGGTCGAGAGACCCAGTACTTC
TRBV20-1	TRBJ2-5	many	TRBD1	CSARDRGQGARETQYF	TGCAGTGCTAGAGATCGCGGACAGGGGGCCCGGGAGACCCAGTACTTC
TRBV10-2	TRBJ2-5	few	TRBD2	CASRTSGGEETQYF	TGCGCCAGCAGGACTAGCGGGGGTGAAGAGACCCAGTACTTC
TRBV7-9	TRBJ2-3	few	NA	CASSPEIQADTQYF	TGTGCCAGCAGTCCCGAAATTCAAGCAGATACGCAGTATTTT
TRBV2	TRBJ2-7	once	NA	CASSDPGMPYEQYF	TGTGCCAGCAGTGATCCGGGGATGCCCTACGAGCAGTACTTC
TRBV5-1	TRBJ2-7	NA	TRBD1	CASSIRTGEIYEQYF	TGCGCCAGCAGCATCCGGACAGGGGAGATCTACGAGCAGTACTTC
TRBV27	TRBJ1-1	many	NA	CASSFGGLNTEAFF	TGTGCCAGCAGTTTCGGGGGTTTGAACACTGAAGCTTTCTTT
TRBV10-2	TRBJ2-5	once	NA	CASRGDTSQETQYF	TGCGCCAGCAGGGGCGACACCTCCCAAGAGACCCAGTACTTC
TRBV25-1	TRBJ2-1	NA	TRBD2	CASSETSGSVEQFF	TGTGCCAGCAGTGAAACTAGCGGGAGCGTAGAGCAGTTCTTC
TRBV6-1	TRBJ1-1	NA	TRBD1	CASNDRGATEAFF	TGTGCCAGCAACGACAGGGGTGCGACTGAAGCTTTCTTT
TRBV7-2	TRBJ2-3	few	NA	CASSFPAGPFTDTQYF	TGTGCCAGCAGCTTCCCCGCGGGACCATTCACAGATACGCAGTATTTT
TRBV20-1	TRBJ2-5	NA	TRBD2	CSAGTSGNYNEQYF	TGCAGTGCGGGGACTAGCGGGAACTACAATGAGCAGTACTTC
TRBV7-9	TRBJ1-4	once	NA	CASSLLAAENGKLFF	TGTGCCAGCAGCCTCCTTGCAGCTGAGAATGGAAAACTGTTTTTT